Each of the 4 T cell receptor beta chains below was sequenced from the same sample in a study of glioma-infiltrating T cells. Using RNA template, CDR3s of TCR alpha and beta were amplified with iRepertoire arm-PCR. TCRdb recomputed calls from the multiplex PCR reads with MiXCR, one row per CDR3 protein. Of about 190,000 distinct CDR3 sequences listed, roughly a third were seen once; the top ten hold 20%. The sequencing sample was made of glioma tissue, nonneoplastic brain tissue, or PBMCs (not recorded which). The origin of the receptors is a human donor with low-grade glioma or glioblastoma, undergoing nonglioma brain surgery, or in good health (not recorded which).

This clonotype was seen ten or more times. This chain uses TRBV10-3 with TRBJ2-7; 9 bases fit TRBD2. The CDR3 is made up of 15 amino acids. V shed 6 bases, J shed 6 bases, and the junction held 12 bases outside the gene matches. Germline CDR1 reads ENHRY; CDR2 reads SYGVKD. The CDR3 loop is CAIRGNSGSTPEQYF. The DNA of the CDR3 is TGTGCCATCAGGGGGAATAGCGGGAGTACACCCGAGCAGTACTTC.

The CDR3 loop reads CASSPGLAVHFGQYF. The CDR3 nucleotides are TGTGCCAGCAGCCCAGGACTAGCGGTCCATTTCGGGCAGTACTTC. The V gene is TRBV9, the J gene TRBJ2-7, with 10 bases identical to TRBD2. This CDR3 spans 15 amino acids. Germline CDR1 and CDR2: SGDLS and YYNGEE. After removal of 4 bases from V and 9 bases from J, the junction contained 13 bases not matched to a gene.

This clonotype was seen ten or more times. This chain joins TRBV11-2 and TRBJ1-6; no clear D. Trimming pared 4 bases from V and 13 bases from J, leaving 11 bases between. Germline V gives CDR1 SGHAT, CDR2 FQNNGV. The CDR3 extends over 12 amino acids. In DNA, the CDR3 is TGTGCCAGCAGCTCTCTGGTGTCCCCCCTCCACTTT. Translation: CASSSLVSPLHF.

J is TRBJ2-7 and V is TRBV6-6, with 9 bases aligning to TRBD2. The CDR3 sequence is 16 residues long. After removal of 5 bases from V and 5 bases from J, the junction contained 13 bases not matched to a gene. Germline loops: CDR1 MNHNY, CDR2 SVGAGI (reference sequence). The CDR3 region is CASSARIRTSVDEQYF. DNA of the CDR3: TGTGCCAGCAGTGCAAGAATAAGGACTAGCGTCGACGAGCAGTACTTC.